This TCR beta chain was retrieved from a study of CD4+ T cells in melanoma (dated by TCRdb to 2021 to 2024). In the study overall: The study investigated neoantigen-specific CD4+ T cells in human melanoma.

V drops 5 bases and J drops 4 bases, leaving 14 bases in between. The CDR3 holds 14 amino acids from the cysteine to the phenylalanine. Only the CDR3 part of the read is kept: 42 bases, read in frame from the first base. According to the germline V gene (reference sequence), CDR1 reads PRHDT and CDR2 reads FYEKMQ. Patients with melanoma were used as donors. The library was obtained by the immunoSEQ multiplex PCR assay. The table was pulled from immuneACCESS by TCRdb, which kept in-frame rearrangements only. Such tables lose some clones; where checked, under half of the loss comes from unresolved V genes, and the rest has no known cause. The sample includes 90,000 to 130,000 clones, with 80% to 95% observed a single time. Clones ranked in the top ten supply about 3.5% of the sample. Worth noting for this clone: Its target antigen remains unknown. Within one base of it there is no much larger clone, and no base qualities were kept.

The study at large found these results: Neoantigen-specific CD4+ T cells in melanoma were reported to show diverse differentiation states. Neoantigen-specific CD4+ T cells were reported to be correlated with the function of CD8+ T cells, macrophages and B cells.

The chain is made from TRBV13 and TRBJ2-5; the D gene cannot be resolved reliably. This receptor was obtained from a human donor with melanoma. Sequences were obtained from peripheral blood. The DNA is TGTGCCAGCAGCACTCGGACCCTGGTAGAGACCCAGTACTTC. Its coded protein is CASSTRTLVETQYF. The variable domain in full, with residues beyond the CDR3 obtained from the reference TRBV13 and TRBJ2-5 genes, is AAGVIQSPRHLIKEKRETATLKCYPIPRHDTVYWYQQGPGQDPQFLISFYEKMQSDKGSIPDRFSAQQFSDYHSELNMSSLELGDSALYFCASSTRTLVETQYFGPGTRLLVL.